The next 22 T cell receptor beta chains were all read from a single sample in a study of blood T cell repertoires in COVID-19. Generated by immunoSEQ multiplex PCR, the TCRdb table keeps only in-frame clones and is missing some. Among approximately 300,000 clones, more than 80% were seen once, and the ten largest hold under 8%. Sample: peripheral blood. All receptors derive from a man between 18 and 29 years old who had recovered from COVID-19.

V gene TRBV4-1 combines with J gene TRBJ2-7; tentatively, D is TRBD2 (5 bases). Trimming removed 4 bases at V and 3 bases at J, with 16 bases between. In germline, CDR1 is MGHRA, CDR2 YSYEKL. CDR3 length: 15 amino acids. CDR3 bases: TGCGCCAGCAGCCTAGTCGGACTTGAGATCTACGAGCAGTACTTC. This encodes CASSLVGLEIYEQYF.

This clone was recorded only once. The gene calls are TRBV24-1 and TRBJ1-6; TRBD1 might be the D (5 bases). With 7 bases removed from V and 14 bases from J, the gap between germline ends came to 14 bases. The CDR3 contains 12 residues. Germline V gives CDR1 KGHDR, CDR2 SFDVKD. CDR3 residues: CATRRGRVALHF. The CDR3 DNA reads TGTGCCACCAGGCGGGGGAGGGTAGCCCTCCACTTT.

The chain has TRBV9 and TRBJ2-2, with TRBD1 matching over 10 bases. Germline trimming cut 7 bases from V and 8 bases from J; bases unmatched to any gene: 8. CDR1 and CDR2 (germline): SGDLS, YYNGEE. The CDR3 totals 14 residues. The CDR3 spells CASRPTGGGGELFF. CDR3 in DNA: TGTGCCAGCCGTCCGACAGGGGGCGGGGGGGAGCTGTTTTTT.

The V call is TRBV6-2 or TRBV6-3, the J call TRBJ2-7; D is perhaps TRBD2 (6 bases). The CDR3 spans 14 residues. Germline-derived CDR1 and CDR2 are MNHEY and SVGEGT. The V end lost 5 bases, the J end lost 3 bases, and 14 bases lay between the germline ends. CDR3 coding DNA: TGTGCCAGCAGTCCCCCTTACGGGGGCTACGAGCAGTACTTC. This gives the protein CASSPPYGGYEQYF.

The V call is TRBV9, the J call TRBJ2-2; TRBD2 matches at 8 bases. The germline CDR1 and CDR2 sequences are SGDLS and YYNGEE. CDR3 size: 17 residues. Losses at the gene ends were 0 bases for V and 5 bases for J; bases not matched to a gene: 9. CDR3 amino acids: CASSVGGTSIRTGELFF. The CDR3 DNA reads TGTGCCAGCAGCGTAGGCGGGACTAGTATTAGGACCGGGGAGCTGTTTTTT.

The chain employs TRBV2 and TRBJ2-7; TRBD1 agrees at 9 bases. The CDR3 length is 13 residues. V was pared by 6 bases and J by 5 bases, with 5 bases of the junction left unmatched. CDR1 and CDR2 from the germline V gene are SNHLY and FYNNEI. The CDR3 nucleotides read TGTGCCAGCAGGCGGGACAGGGAAGACGAGCAGTACTTC. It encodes CASRRDREDEQYF.

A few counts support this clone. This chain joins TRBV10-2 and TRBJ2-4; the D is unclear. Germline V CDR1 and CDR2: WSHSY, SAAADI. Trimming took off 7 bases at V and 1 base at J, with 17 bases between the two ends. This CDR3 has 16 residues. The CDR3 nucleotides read TGCGCCAGCACCGTGGGTAACGAGAGGGCCAAAAACATTCAGTACTTC. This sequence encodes CASTVGNERAKNIQYF.

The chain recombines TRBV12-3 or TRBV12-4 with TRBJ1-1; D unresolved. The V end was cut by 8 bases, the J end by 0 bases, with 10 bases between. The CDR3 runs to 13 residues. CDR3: CASGSMLNTEAFF. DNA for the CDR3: TGTGCCAGCGGCAGTATGTTGAACACTGAAGCTTTCTTT.

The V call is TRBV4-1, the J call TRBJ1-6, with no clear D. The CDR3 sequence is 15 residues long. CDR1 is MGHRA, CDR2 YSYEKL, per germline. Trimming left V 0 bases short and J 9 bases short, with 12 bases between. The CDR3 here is CASSQDAGRSSPLHF. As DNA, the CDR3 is TGCGCCAGCAGCCAAGATGCCGGCCGGAGTTCACCCCTCCACTTT.

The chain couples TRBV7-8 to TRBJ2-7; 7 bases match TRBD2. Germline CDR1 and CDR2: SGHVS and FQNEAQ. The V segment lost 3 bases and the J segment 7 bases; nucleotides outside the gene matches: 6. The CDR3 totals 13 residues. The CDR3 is CASSLLGGWEQYF. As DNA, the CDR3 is TGTGCCAGCAGCTTGCTGGGAGGGTGGGAGCAGTACTTC.

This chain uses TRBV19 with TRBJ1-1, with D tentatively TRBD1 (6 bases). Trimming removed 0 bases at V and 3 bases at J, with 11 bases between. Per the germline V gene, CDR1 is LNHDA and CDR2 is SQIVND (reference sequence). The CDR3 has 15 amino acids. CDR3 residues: CASSIDPTGYTEAFF. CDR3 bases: TGTGCCAGTAGTATAGATCCCACAGGGTACACTGAAGCTTTCTTT. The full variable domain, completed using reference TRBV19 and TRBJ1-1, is DGGITQSPKYLFRKEGQNVTLSCEQNLNHDAMYWYRQDPGQGLRLIYYSQIVNDFQKGDIAEGYSVSREKKESFPLTVTSAQKNPTAFYLCASSIDPTGYTEAFFGQGTRLTVV.

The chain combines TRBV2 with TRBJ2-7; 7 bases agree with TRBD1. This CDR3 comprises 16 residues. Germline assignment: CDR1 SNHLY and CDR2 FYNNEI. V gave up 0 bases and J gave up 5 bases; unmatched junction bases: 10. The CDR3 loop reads CASSEAGDRGYDEQYF. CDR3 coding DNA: TGTGCCAGCAGTGAAGCGGGGGACAGAGGATACGACGAGCAGTACTTC.

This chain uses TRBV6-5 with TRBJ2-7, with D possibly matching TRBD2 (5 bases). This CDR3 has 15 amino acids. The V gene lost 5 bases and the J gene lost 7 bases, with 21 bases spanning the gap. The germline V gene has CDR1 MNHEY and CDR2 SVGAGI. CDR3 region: CASSRVLVGVWEQYF. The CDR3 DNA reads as TGTGCCAGCAGTCGCGTACTAGTAGGAGTGTGGGAGCAGTACTTC.

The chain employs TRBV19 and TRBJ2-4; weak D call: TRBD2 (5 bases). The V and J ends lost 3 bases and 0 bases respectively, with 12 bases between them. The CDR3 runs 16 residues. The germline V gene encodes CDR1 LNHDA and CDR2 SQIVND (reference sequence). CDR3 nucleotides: TGTGCCAGTAGTATCGGACTGAATCTAGCCAAAAACATTCAGTACTTC. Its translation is CASSIGLNLAKNIQYF.

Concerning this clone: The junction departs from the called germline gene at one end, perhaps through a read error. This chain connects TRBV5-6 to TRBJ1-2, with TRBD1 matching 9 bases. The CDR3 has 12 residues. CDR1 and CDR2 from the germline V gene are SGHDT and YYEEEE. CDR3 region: CASSLGTGLSSF. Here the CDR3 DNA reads TGTGCCAGCAGCTTAGGGACAGGGCTCTCATCCTTC. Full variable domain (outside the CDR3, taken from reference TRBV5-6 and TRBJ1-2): DAGVTQSPTHLIKTRGQQVTLRCSPKSGHDTVSWYQQALGQGPQFIFQYYEEEERQRGNFPDRFSGHQFPNYSSELNVNALLLGDSALYLCASSLGTGLSSFGSGTRLTVV.

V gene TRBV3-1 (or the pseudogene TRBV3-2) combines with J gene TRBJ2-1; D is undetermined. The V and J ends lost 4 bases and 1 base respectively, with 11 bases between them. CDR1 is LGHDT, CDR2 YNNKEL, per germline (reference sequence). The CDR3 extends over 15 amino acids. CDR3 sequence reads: CASSPFGGSYNEQFF. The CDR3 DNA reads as TGTGCCAGCAGCCCCTTCGGCGGTTCCTACAATGAGCAGTTCTTC.

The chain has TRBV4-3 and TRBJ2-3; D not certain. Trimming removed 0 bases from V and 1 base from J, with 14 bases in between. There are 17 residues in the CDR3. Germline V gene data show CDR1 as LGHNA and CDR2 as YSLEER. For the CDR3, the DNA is TGCGCCAGCAGCCAAGAGTGGCAACTCGAGGGCACAGATACGCAGTATTTT. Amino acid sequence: CASSQEWQLEGTDTQYF.

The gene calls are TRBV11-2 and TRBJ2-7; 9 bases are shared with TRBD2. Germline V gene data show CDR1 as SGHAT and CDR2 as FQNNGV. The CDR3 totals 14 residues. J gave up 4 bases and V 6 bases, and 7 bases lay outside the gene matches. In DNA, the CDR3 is TGTGCCAGCAGTCCTGCTAGCGGGACTTACGAGCAGTACTTC. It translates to CASSPASGTYEQYF.

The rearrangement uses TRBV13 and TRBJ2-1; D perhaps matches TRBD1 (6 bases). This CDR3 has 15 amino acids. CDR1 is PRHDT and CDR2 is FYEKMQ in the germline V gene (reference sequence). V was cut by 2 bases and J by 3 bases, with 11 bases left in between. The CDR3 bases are TGTGCCAGCAGCTTACCAGGGGAAGACTACAATGAGCAGTTCTTC. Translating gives CASSLPGEDYNEQFF.

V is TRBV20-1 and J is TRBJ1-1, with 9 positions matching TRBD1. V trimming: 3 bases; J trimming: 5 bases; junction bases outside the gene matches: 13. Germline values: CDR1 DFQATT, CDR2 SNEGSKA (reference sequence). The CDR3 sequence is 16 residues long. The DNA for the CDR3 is TGCAGTGCTAGTGGGCCCCAACAGGGGGCAGGGACTGAAGCTTTCTTT. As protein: CSASGPQQGAGTEAFF.

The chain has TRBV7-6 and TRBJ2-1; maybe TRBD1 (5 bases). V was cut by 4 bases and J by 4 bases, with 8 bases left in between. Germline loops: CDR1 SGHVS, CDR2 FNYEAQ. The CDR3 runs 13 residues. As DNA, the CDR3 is TGTGCCAGCAGCTCTGGGGCGTACAATGAGCAGTTCTTC. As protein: CASSSGAYNEQFF.

The CDR3 DNA reads as TGCGCCAGCAGCCGTACCGGGACAGGGAATCAGCCCCAGCATTTT. It is translated as CASSRTGTGNQPQHF. The J gene is TRBJ1-5, the V gene TRBV4-1; TRBD1 aligns across 9 bases. The germline CDR1 and CDR2 sequences are MGHRA and YSYEKL. Trimming removed 4 bases from V and 4 bases from J; junction bases left unmatched: 5. This CDR3 region has 15 residues.